The present TCR beta chain was sequenced within a study of blood T cell repertoires in COVID-19. Participants' reported clinical history set cohort assignment. What the recovered Cohort 3 donors had was two negative PCRs, clearance, or symptom resolution. Repertoires were generated with immunoSEQ multiplex PCR, while TCRdb's copy carries only in-frame clones and drops some. Of about 400,000 clones in the sample, 89% were seen once. Germline V gives CDR1 LGHDT, CDR2 YNNKEL (reference sequence). Trimming took 4 bases from V and 9 from J; bases not matched to a gene: 4. There are 15 residues in the CDR3.

V gene TRBV3-1 (or the pseudogene TRBV3-2) combines with J gene TRBJ1-6, with 12 bases lining up with TRBD1. The clonotype originates from a woman aged 25 to 45 who had recovered from COVID-19. The sample was PBMCs or T cells enriched from blood (not recorded which). CDR3 in amino acids: CASSRDRGRRSPLHF. CDR3 bases: TGTGCCAGCAGCCGGGACAGGGGGCGGCGTTCACCCCTCCACTTT.